One and the same sample provided the 10 T cell receptor beta chains below, sequenced in a study of T cell responses to AZD1222 COVID-19 vaccine. Measured with immunoSEQ multiplex PCR; TCRdb has only the in-frame clones, and not every one. The table shows around 100,000 clones, with about 85% occurring only once. The sequencing here drew on peripheral blood, taken on day 0 of AZD1222 vaccination. The receptors originated from an adult in good health.

CDR3 region: CASSVASGGYEQYF. CDR3 DNA: TGTGCCAGCAGCGTCGCTAGCGGAGGCTACGAGCAGTACTTC. The J gene is TRBJ2-7, the V gene TRBV9, with 7 positions matching TRBD2. Germline-derived CDR1 and CDR2 are SGDLS and YYNGEE. This CDR3 spans 14 amino acids. V gave up 2 bases and J gave up 3 bases; unmatched junction bases: 5.

This chain uses TRBV18 with TRBJ2-7; 10 bases map to TRBD1. This CDR3 has 15 residues. V was pared by 3 bases and J by 6 bases, with 8 bases of the junction left unmatched. Germline lookup yields CDR1 KGHSH and CDR2 LQKENI. CDR3 sequence reads: CASSPPGQGSFEQYF. The CDR3 DNA sequence: TGTGCCAGCTCACCCCCGGGACAGGGGTCGTTCGAGCAGTACTTC.

The rearrangement links TRBV2 to TRBJ1-5; D is ambiguous. The CDR3 runs to 14 residues. The germline CDR1 and CDR2 sequences are SNHLY and FYNNEI. The germline V and J ends were trimmed by 4 bases and 7 bases, with 14 bases remaining between them. The CDR3 bases are TGTGCCAGCAGTGTCGGGTCGCCCGGACAGCCCCAGCATTTT. As protein: CASSVGSPGQPQHF.

The chain combines TRBV28 with TRBJ2-7; D is perhaps TRBD1 (5 bases). The V and J ends lost 4 bases and 6 bases respectively, with 13 bases between them. The length of the CDR3 is 13 residues. Germline CDR1 is MDHEN and CDR2 is SYDVKM. The CDR3 DNA reads TGTGCCAGCAGTTCCGGTCAAGGGGTCGAGCAGTACTTC. It translates to CASSSGQGVEQYF.

The chain uses TRBV28 and TRBJ1-6; the D is unclear. CDR1 and CDR2 from the germline V gene are MDHEN and SYDVKM. With 0 bases removed from V and 5 bases from J, the gap between germline ends came to 5 bases. The CDR3 covers 14 residues. This chain's CDR3 is CASSLWVDNSPLHF. The CDR3 DNA is TGTGCCAGCAGTTTATGGGTTGATAATTCACCCCTCCACTTT.

There are a few counts of this clone. This sequence joins TRBV19 and TRBJ2-1; the D gene is possibly TRBD2 (5 bases). From germline, CDR1 is LNHDA and CDR2 SQIVND (reference sequence). This CDR3 spans 16 amino acids. The V end was cut by 10 bases, the J end by 4 bases, with 23 bases between. CDR3 coding DNA: TGTGCCACTCGGATCTGTTTTGAGGGAGATTACAATGAGCAGTTCTTC. Its protein is CATRICFEGDYNEQFF.

The V call is TRBV12-3 or TRBV12-4, the J call TRBJ1-2; D is unresolved. The CDR3 runs 11 residues. V gave up 6 bases and J gave up 7 bases, with 9 bases separating them. In DNA, the CDR3 is TGTGCCAGCAGCCCCACCTCTGGCTACACCTTC. Its protein is CASSPTSGYTF.

The V and J genes are TRBV10-1 and TRBJ2-6; TRBD1 matches 9 bases. Germline V gives CDR1 WNHNN, CDR2 SYGVQD (reference sequence). V dropped 5 bases and J dropped 5; count of bases not matched to a gene: 10. The CDR3 extends over 17 amino acids. Here the CDR3 reads CASSPGQGSSRANVLTF. The CDR3 DNA sequence: TGCGCCAGCAGTCCGGGACAGGGAAGTTCTAGGGCCAACGTCCTGACTTTC.

V usage is TRBV5-4 and J usage is TRBJ2-7, with 9 bases aligning to TRBD2. After removal of 2 bases from V and 3 bases from J, the junction contained 0 bases not matched to a gene. CDR1 is SGHNT, CDR2 YYREEE, per germline (reference sequence). CDR3 size: 13 residues. The CDR3 is CASSFSGSYEQYF. The DNA for the CDR3 is TGTGCCAGCAGCTTTAGCGGGAGCTACGAGCAGTACTTC. The complete variable domain, with remaining parts taken from reference TRBV5-4 and TRBJ2-7, reads ETGVTQSPTHLIKTRGQQVTLRCSSQSGHNTVSWYQQALGQGPQFIFQYYREEENGRGNFPPRFSGLQFPNYSSELNVNALELDDSALYLCASSFSGSYEQYFGPGTRLTVT.

V and J are TRBV5-4 and TRBJ2-3; D not resolved. The germline V gene encodes CDR1 SGHNT and CDR2 YYREEE (reference sequence). V dropped 0 bases and J dropped 1 base, with 3 bases sitting between them. CDR3 length: 13 residues. The CDR3, as DNA: TGTGCCAGCAGCTTGGATGGCACAGATACGCAGTATTTT. Protein product: CASSLDGTDTQYF.